These T cell receptor beta chains were read from a single sample in a study of Graves' ophthalmopathy and Graves' hyperthyroidism. TCRdb itself ran the multiplex PCR reads through MiXCR, one entry per CDR3 protein. The sample includes about half a million distinct CDR3 sequences, roughly 14% of them seen just once. The specimen sequenced was blood. All receptors derive from a woman aged 25-40 years with Graves' ophthalmopathy. Each CDR3 is given with its conserved first and last residue. D genes are given only for firm matches. Clone size, where shown, is once, few, many, or a class for clones that have expanded.

size	D	J	length	V	CDR3	DNA
once	NA	TRBJ2-5	13	TRBV19	CASTPPSGETQYF	TGTGCCAGTACCCCGCCTTCGGGAGAGACCCAGTACTTC
many	NA	TRBJ1-5	12	TRBV6-5	CASLGPNQPQHF	TGTGCCAGCCTAGGGCCTAATCAGCCCCAGCATTTT
many	NA	TRBJ2-5	13	TRBV24-1	CATSDFRGETQYF	TGTGCCACCAGTGATTTCCGAGGGGAGACCCAGTACTTC
many	NA	TRBJ2-5	11	TRBV29-1	CSVSGVETQYF	TGCAGCGTCTCAGGGGTAGAGACCCAGTACTTC
NA	NA	TRBJ2-7	13	TRBV14	CASSQLKRGEQYF	TGTGCCAGCAGCCAATTAAAGAGGGGCGAGCAGTACTTC
many	NA	TRBJ2-5	16	TRBV19	CASSTTPTATWETQYF	TGTGCCAGTAGTACAACCCCGACCGCGACCTGGGAGACCCAGTACTTC
few	TRBD1	TRBJ1-1	15	TRBV5-1	CASSNGQGANTEAFF	TGCGCCAGCAGCAATGGACAGGGGGCGAACACTGAAGCTTTCTTT
many	NA	TRBJ2-2	12	TRBV24-1	CATSRWTGELFF	TGTGCCACCAGCCGGTGGACCGGGGAGCTGTTTTTT
many	TRBD1	TRBJ1-1	16	TRBV2	CASSGDRAMMNTEAFF	TGTGCCAGCAGTGGCGACAGGGCAATGATGAACACTGAAGCTTTCTTT
many	TRBD1	TRBJ1-3	14	TRBV20-1	CSASHTGASGAIYF	TGCAGTGCTAGTCACACAGGGGCCTCCGGCGCCATATATTTT
NA	TRBD2	TRBJ2-7	15	TRBV27	CASSKRSGRVDEQYF	TGTGCCAGCTCGAAACGCAGCGGGAGGGTGGACGAGCAGTACTTC
many	NA	TRBJ1-1	15	TRBV19	CASSSPGLSNTEAFF	TGTGCCAGTAGTTCACCGGGACTCTCGAACACTGAAGCTTTCTTT
many	NA	TRBJ1-1	14	TRBV7-8	CASSAGLTDTEAFF	TGTGCCAGCAGCGCGGGGCTAACAGACACTGAAGCTTTCTTT
NA	NA	TRBJ2-7	14	TRBV15	CVTSRDRASYEQYF	TGTGTCACCAGCAGAGACCGGGCCTCCTACGAGCAGTACTTC
many	NA	TRBJ1-2	12	TRBV30	CAWRVDWGGYTF	TGTGCCTGGAGGGTAGACTGGGGAGGCTACACCTTC
many	NA	TRBJ2-2	16	TRBV30	CAWSVLGTPNTGELFF	TGTGCCTGGAGTGTACTTGGGACACCGAACACCGGGGAGCTGTTTTTT
NA	TRBD2	TRBJ2-5	16	TRBV11-2	CASSLRTSGGQETQYF	TGTGCCAGCAGCCTTAGAACTAGCGGGGGACAAGAGACCCAGTACTTC
many	TRBD2	TRBJ2-5	17	TRBV20-1	CSASPGLAGGVQETQYF	TGCAGTGCTTCACCGGGACTAGCGGGAGGAGTTCAAGAGACCCAGTACTTC
many	NA	TRBJ1-1	14	TRBV19	CASSILTDRSEAFF	TGTGCCAGTAGTATCCTAACAGACCGATCTGAAGCTTTCTTT
many	TRBD1	TRBJ1-2	14	TRBV19	CASSPGQTHFGYTF	TGTGCCAGTAGTCCGGGACAGACCCATTTTGGCTACACCTTC
NA	TRBD1	TRBJ2-7	14	TRBV18	CASSPTGGRNEQYF	TGTGCCAGCTCACCAACAGGGGGCCGAAACGAGCAGTACTTC
many	TRBD2	TRBJ2-7	14	TRBV20-1	CSAESGGRSYEQYF	TGCAGTGCAGAGTCGGGGGGGCGCTCCTACGAGCAGTACTTC
many	NA	TRBJ2-1	15	TRBV20-1	CSATNGENSYNEQFF	TGCAGTGCTACCAACGGGGAAAACTCCTACAATGAGCAGTTCTTC
few	TRBD1	TRBJ1-1	15	TRBV6-1	CASSEGDRGNTEAFF	TGTGCCAGCAGTGAAGGAGACAGGGGAAACACTGAAGCTTTCTTT
NA	TRBD2	TRBJ2-7	16	TRBV4-2	CASSQALFSGSDEQYF	TGTGCCAGCAGCCAAGCCCTCTTTAGCGGGAGCGACGAGCAGTACTTC
many	NA	TRBJ2-7	12	TRBV13	CASSWGRGEQYF	TGTGCCAGCAGCTGGGGACGGGGCGAGCAGTACTTC
many	NA	TRBJ1-6	15	TRBV12-3/TRBV12-4	CASSSTAPPGSPLHF	TGTGCCAGCAGTTCTACCGCCCCCCCCGGTTCACCCCTCCACTTT